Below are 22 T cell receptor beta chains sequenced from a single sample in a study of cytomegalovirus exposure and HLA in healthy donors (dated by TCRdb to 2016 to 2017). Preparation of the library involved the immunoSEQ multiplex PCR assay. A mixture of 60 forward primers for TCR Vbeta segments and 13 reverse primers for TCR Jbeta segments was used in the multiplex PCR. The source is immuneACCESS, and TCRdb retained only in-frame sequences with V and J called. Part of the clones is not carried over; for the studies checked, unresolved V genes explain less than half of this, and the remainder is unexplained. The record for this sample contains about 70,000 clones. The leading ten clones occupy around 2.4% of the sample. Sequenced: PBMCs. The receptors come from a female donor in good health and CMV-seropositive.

The CDR3 region is CASSQEGGSDEAFF. In DNA form, the CDR3 reads TGTGCCAGCAGCCAAGAAGGGGGCTCTGATGAAGCTTTCTTT. The chain couples TRBV4-2 to TRBJ1-1; TRBD1 matches at 7 bases. J was trimmed by 7 bases and V by 0 bases; bases with no gene match: 5. The CDR3 loop spans 14 amino acids. Germline V CDR1 and CDR2: LGHNA, YNFKEQ.

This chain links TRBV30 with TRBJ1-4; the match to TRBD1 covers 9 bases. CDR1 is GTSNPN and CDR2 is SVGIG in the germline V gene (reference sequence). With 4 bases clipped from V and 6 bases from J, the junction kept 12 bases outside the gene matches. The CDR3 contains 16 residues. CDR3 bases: TGTGCCTGGAACCTCCCGGCCGGGACAGGGTATGAAAAACTGTTTTTT. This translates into CAWNLPAGTGYEKLFF.

CDR3 DNA: TGCGCCAGCAGCCAAGACCCCACAGGGCCCGACTATGGCTACACCTTC. The encoded protein is CASSQDPTGPDYGYTF. V usage is TRBV4-3 and J usage is TRBJ1-2, with D possibly TRBD1 on 6 matching bases. V was trimmed by 0 bases and J by 3 bases, leaving 14 bases between them. The germline CDR1 and CDR2 sequences are LGHNA and YSLEER. The CDR3 has 16 amino acids.

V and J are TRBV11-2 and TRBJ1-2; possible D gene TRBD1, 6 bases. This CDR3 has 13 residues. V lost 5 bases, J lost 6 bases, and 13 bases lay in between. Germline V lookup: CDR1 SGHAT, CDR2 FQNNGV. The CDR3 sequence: CASSPGGGHGYTF. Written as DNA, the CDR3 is TGTGCCAGCAGCCCCGGCGGGGGGCATGGCTACACCTTC.

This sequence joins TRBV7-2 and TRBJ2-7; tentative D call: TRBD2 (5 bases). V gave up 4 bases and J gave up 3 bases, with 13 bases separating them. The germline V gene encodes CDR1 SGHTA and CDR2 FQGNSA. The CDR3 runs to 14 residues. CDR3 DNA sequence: TGTGCCAGCAGCTATGATTTGGGGAGCTACGAGCAGTACTTC. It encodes CASSYDLGSYEQYF. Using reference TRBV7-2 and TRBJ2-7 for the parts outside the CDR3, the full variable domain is GAGVSQSPSNKVTEKGKDVELRCDPISGHTALYWYRQSLGQGLEFLIYFQGNSAPDKSGLPSDRFSAERTGGSVSTLTIQRTQQEDSAVYLCASSYDLGSYEQYFGPGTRLTVT.

CDR3 in amino acids: CASSAALGTGGTDTQYF. The CDR3 DNA reads TGTGCCAGCAGCGCCGCCCTTGGGACAGGGGGCACAGATACGCAGTATTTT. The rearrangement joins TRBV9 to TRBJ2-3, with 10 bases lining up with TRBD1. Per germline, CDR1 SGDLS and CDR2 YYNGEE. Trimming removed 3 bases from V and 1 base from J; junction bases left unmatched: 8. The CDR3 runs 17 residues.

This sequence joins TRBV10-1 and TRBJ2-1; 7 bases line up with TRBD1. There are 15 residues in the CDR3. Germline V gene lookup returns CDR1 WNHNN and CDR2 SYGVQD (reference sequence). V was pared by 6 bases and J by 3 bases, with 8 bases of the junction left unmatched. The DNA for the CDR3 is TGCGCCAGCAGCCACTGGGACAGCTACTACAATGAGCAGTTCTTC. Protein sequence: CASSHWDSYYNEQFF.

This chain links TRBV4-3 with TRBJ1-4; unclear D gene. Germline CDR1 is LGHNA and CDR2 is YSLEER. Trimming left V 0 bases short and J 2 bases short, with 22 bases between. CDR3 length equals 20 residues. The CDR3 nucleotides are TGCGCCAGCAGCCAAGACACCCCGGGGAGTTCGGTGGGGACTAATGAAAAACTGTTTTTT. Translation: CASSQDTPGSSVGTNEKLFF.

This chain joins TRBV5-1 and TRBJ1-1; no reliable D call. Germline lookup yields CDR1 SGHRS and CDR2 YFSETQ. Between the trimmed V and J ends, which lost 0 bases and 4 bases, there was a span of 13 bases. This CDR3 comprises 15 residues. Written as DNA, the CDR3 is TGCGCCAGCAGCTTGGCGGGCCCCGGGAGCACTGAAGCTTTCTTT. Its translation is CASSLAGPGSTEAFF.

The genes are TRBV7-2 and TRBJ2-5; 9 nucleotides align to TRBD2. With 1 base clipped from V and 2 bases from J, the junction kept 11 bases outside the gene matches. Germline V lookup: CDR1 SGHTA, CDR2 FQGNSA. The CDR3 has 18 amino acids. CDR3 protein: CASSLVPHGLAGQETQYF. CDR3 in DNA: TGTGCCAGCAGCTTAGTCCCTCATGGGCTAGCGGGACAAGAGACCCAGTACTTC.

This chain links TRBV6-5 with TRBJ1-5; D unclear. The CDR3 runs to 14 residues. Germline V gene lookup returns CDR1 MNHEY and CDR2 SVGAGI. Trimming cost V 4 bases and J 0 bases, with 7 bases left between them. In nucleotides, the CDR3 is TGTGCCAGCAGTTCCGGGTATAGCAATCAGCCCCAGCATTTT. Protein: CASSSGYSNQPQHF.

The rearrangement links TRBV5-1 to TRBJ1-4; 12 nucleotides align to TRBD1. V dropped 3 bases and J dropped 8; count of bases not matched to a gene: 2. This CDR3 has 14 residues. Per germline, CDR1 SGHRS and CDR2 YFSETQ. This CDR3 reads CASSSGQGAEKLFF. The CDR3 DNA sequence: TGCGCCAGCAGCTCGGGACAGGGGGCCGAAAAACTGTTTTTT.

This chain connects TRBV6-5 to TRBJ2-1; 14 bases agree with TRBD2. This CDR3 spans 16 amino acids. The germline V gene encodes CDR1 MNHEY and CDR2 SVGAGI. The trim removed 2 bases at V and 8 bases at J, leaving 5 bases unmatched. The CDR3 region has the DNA TGTGCCAGCAGTTACCTGACTAGCGGGAGGGTCGATGAGCAGTTCTTC. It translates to CASSYLTSGRVDEQFF.

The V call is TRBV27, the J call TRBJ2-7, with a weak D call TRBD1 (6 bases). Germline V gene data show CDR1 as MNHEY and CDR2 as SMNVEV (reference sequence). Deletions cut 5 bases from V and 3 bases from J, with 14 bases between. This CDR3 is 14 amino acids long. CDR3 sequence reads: CASSLFRDNYEQYF. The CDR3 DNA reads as TGTGCCAGCAGTCTATTCCGGGACAACTACGAGCAGTACTTC.

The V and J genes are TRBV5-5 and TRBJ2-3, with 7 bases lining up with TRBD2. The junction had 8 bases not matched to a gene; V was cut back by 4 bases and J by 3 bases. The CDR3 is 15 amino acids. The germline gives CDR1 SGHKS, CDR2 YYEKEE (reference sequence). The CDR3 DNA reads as TGTGCCAGCAGCCCTCGAGAGGGAGGGACAGATACGCAGTATTTT. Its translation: CASSPREGGTDTQYF.

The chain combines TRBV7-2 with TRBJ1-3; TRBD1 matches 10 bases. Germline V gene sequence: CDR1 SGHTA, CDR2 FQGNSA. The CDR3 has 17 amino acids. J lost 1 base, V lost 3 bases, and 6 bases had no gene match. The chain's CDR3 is CASSLTGGFLSGNTIYF. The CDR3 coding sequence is TGTGCCAGCAGCTTGACAGGGGGCTTTCTTTCTGGAAACACCATATATTTT.

The CDR3 region is CASSYSEGPGVYEQYF. Written as DNA, the CDR3 is TGTGCCAGCAGTTACTCCGAGGGTCCAGGTGTCTACGAGCAGTACTTC. The chain employs TRBV6-6 and TRBJ2-7, with a tentative D call TRBD2 (5 bases). In germline, CDR1 is MNHNY, CDR2 SVGAGI (reference sequence). With 0 bases removed from V and 3 bases from J, the gap between germline ends came to 15 bases. This CDR3 region has 16 residues.

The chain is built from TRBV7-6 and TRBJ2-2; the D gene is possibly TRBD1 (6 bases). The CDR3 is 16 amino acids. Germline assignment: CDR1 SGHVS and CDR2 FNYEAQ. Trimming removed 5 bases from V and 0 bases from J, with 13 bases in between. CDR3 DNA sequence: TGTGCCAGCAGCCAACGGACAGCTTCGAACACCGGGGAGCTGTTTTTT. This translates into CASSQRTASNTGELFF.

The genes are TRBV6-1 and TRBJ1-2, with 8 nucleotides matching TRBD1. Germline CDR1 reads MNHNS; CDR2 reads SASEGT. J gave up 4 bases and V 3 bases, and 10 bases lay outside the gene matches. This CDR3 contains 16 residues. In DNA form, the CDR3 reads TGTGCCAGCAGTGATGTACAGGGGGGTTGGAGCTATGGCTACACCTTC. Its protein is CASSDVQGGWSYGYTF.

CDR3 loop: CASSTAAGGPPEAFF. The CDR3 nucleotides read TGTGCCAGCAGTACGGCGGCAGGGGGCCCCCCTGAAGCTTTCTTT. V gene TRBV9 combines with J gene TRBJ1-1, with 8 bases aligning to TRBD1. J was trimmed by 6 bases and V by 5 bases; bases with no gene match: 12. The CDR3 covers 15 residues. The germline CDR1 and CDR2 sequences are SGDLS and YYNGEE.

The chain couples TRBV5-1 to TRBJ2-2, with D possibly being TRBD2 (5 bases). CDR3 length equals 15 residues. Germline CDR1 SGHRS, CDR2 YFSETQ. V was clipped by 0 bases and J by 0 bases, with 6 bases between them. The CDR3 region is CASSLGTPNTGELFF. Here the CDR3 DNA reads TGCGCCAGCAGCTTGGGGACTCCGAACACCGGGGAGCTGTTTTTT.

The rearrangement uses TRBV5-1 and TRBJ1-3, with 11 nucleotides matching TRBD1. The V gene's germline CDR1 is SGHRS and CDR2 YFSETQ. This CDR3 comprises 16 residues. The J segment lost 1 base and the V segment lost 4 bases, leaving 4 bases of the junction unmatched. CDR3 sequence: CASSHGTGGSGNTIYF. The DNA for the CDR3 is TGCGCCAGCAGCCACGGGACAGGGGGGTCTGGAAACACCATATATTTT.